The 30 T cell receptor beta chains in this list originate from one sample, sequenced in a study of blood T cell repertoires in COVID-19. Measured with immunoSEQ multiplex PCR; TCRdb has only the in-frame clones, and not every one. Seen here are roughly 87,000 clones, about 82% observed once, and the top ten hold roughly 25%. The sequenced material came from peripheral blood. The receptors were gathered from a human donor in a cohort sampled during active COVID-19.

CDR3 sequence: CAISVSQGYEQYF. For the CDR3, the DNA is TGTGCCATCAGTGTCTCGCAGGGTTACGAGCAGTACTTC. The chain combines TRBV10-3 with TRBJ2-7, with D tentatively TRBD1 (5 bases). This CDR3 has 13 amino acids. Per germline, CDR1 ENHRY and CDR2 SYGVKD. V dropped 4 bases and J dropped 4 bases, with 11 bases sitting between them.

The CDR3 loop reads CASSLDSFTDTQYF. CDR3 bases: TGTGCCAGCAGCCTTGACTCGTTCACAGATACGCAGTATTTT. The chain is built from TRBV28 and TRBJ2-3; the D is unclear. The CDR3 extends over 14 amino acids. V gave up 6 bases and J gave up 2 bases, with 12 bases separating them. CDR1 is MDHEN, CDR2 SYDVKM, per germline.

V usage is TRBV5-1 and J usage is TRBJ1-1; 9 positions agree with TRBD1. With V trimmed by 0 bases and J by 3 bases, 0 bases remained unmatched. Germline V CDR1 and CDR2: SGHRS, YFSETQ. The CDR3 sequence is 14 residues long. As DNA, the CDR3 is TGCGCCAGCAGCTTGGGGGACAGGGACACTGAAGCTTTCTTT. Protein sequence: CASSLGDRDTEAFF.

Regarding this clone: Germline and junction disagree at one end, which may indicate a read error. Other DNA sequences in this sample translate to the same CDR3. V and J are TRBV28 and TRBJ2-7; 7 bases match TRBD2. The CDR3 runs to 14 residues. The germline V gene encodes CDR1 MDHEN and CDR2 SYDVKM. The CDR3 is CASSLAEWGYEQYF. The DNA for the CDR3 is TGTGCCAGTTCTCTAGCGGAGTGGGGTTACGAGCAGTACTTT.

The V call is TRBV4-1, the J call TRBJ2-7; 7 positions agree with TRBD2. Per germline, CDR1 MGHRA and CDR2 YSYEKL. The CDR3 loop spans 16 amino acids. Trimming cost V 4 bases and J 7 bases; bases outside gene matches: 16. DNA for the CDR3: TGCGCCAGCAGCCCGTCACCGACTAGCCGAGTTAGGGAGCAGTACTTC. It is translated as CASSPSPTSRVREQYF.

The CDR3 coding sequence is TGTGCCAGTAGGGGTTCAGGGTCCTATAATTCACCCCTCCACTTT. It encodes CASRGSGSYNSPLHF. The chain links TRBV19 to TRBJ1-6; D is possibly TRBD1 (5 bases). The germline V gene has CDR1 LNHDA and CDR2 SQIVND (reference sequence). V lost 6 bases to trimming and J lost 1 base, with 10 bases between them. This CDR3 is 15 amino acids long.

The rearrangement links TRBV28 to TRBJ2-2; TRBD2 aligns across 8 bases. CDR3 length: 17 residues. Germline values: CDR1 MDHEN, CDR2 SYDVKM. J lost 6 bases, V lost 1 base, and 10 bases had no gene match. DNA for the CDR3: TGTGCCAGCAGTTTATCGGGAGGGGGTGTAGTTTCCGGGGAGCTGTTTTTT. Its protein product is CASSLSGGGVVSGELFF.

The V and J genes are TRBV12-3 or TRBV12-4 and TRBJ1-1; TRBD1 matches 9 bases. V lost 5 bases and J lost 7; bases outside the gene matches: 5. The CDR3 length is 13 residues. The DNA of the CDR3 is TGTGCCAGCAGTACGACAGGGGGGGATGAAGCTTTCTTT. It translates to CASSTTGGDEAFF.

This clone was seen a handful of times. The chain links TRBV19 to TRBJ1-5, with TRBD1 matching 12 bases. V trimming: 5 bases; J trimming: 0 bases; junction bases outside the gene matches: 8. This CDR3 contains 18 residues. Per germline, CDR1 LNHDA and CDR2 SQIVND (reference sequence). CDR3 in amino acids: CASSPRDRGLDSNQPQHF. CDR3 nucleotides: TGTGCCAGTAGTCCCCGGGACAGGGGGCTGGATAGCAATCAGCCCCAGCATTTT.

This clone was seen once. The chain has TRBV6-5 and TRBJ2-2; D is uncertain. With 6 bases removed from V and 5 bases from J, the gap between germline ends came to 10 bases. From germline, CDR1 is MNHEY and CDR2 SVGAGI. The CDR3 runs to 13 residues. CDR3 DNA: TGTGCCAGCAGCCCACCCCGGACCGGGGAGCTGTTTTTT. Translation gives CASSPPRTGELFF.

The chain is built from TRBV7-9 and TRBJ2-5, with D perhaps matching TRBD1 (6 bases). With 3 bases removed from V and 5 bases from J, the gap between germline ends came to 19 bases. Germline V gives CDR1 SEHNR, CDR2 FQNEAQ (reference sequence). The CDR3 extends over 16 amino acids. CDR3 sequence (DNA): TGTGCCAGCAGCTTCCAGGGGACCAGGGGTAGGGAGACCCAGTACTTC. Translated, it gives CASSFQGTRGRETQYF.

The rearrangement uses TRBV6-2 or TRBV6-3 and TRBJ2-1; TRBD2 aligns across 8 bases. With V trimmed by 0 bases and J by 10 bases, 11 bases remained unmatched. CDR3 length: 16 amino acids. CDR1 is MNHEY and CDR2 is SVGEGT in the germline V gene. The CDR3 sequence is CASSYSTSETKREQFF. The DNA for the CDR3 is TGTGCCAGCAGTTACTCGACTAGCGAGACAAAACGGGAGCAGTTCTTC.

This chain joins TRBV29-1 and TRBJ1-3; unclear D gene. V gave up 8 bases and J gave up 0 bases, with 5 bases separating them. Germline CDR1 and CDR2: SQVTM and ANQGSEA. The length of the CDR3 is 11 residues. Here the CDR3 DNA reads TGCAGCACGAGCTCTGGAAACACCATATATTTT. Translating it yields CSTSSGNTIYF.

The chain uses TRBV2 and TRBJ1-6, with TRBD1 as a possible D gene (6 bases). Trimming cost V 5 bases and J 0 bases, with 14 bases left between them. The CDR3 totals 17 residues. CDR1 and CDR2 (germline): SNHLY, FYNNEI. The CDR3 sequence is CASSISSGVSYNSPLHF. For the CDR3, the DNA is TGTGCCAGCAGTATTTCCTCAGGGGTCTCCTATAATTCACCCCTCCACTTT.

The chain's CDR3 is CASSVASSGGVETQYF. The CDR3 nucleotides are TGTGCCAGCAGCGTAGCATCGTCGGGGGGCGTTGAGACCCAGTACTTC. The chain combines TRBV9 with TRBJ2-5; a weak D match, TRBD2 (7 bases). V shed 0 bases and J shed 5 bases, with 17 bases lying between them. Germline assignment: CDR1 SGDLS and CDR2 YYNGEE. The CDR3 length is 16 residues.

This chain joins TRBV4-3 and TRBJ1-1; D ambiguous. CDR1 is LGHNA and CDR2 is YSLEER in the germline V gene. The V end lost 0 bases, the J end lost 4 bases, and 3 bases lay between the germline ends. The CDR3 contains 12 residues. The DNA for the CDR3 is TGCGCCAGCAGCCAAGACGGCACTGAAGCTTTCTTT. Its protein product is CASSQDGTEAFF.

This clone has more than one count but fewer than ten. The J gene is TRBJ2-7, the V gene TRBV7-2, with unresolved D. Trimming cost V 4 bases and J 6 bases, with 13 bases left between them. The CDR3 is 13 amino acids. Per germline, CDR1 SGHTA and CDR2 FQGNSA. CDR3 sequence: CASSWSSASEQYF. CDR3 coding DNA: TGTGCCAGCAGCTGGTCTAGTGCGAGCGAGCAGTACTTC.

This clone was found a few times. J is TRBJ2-3 and V is TRBV5-6; D may be TRBD1 (6 bases). V was trimmed by 2 bases and J by 4 bases, leaving 17 bases between them. CDR3 length: 16 residues. Germline CDR1 SGHDT, CDR2 YYEEEE. The CDR3 protein is CASSLGDTRWADTQYF. CDR3 DNA: TGTGCCAGCAGCTTAGGGGACACAAGGTGGGCAGATACGCAGTATTTT.

V and J are TRBV7-2 and TRBJ2-2, with TRBD2 as a possible D gene (5 bases). The V end lost 2 bases, the J end lost 7 bases, and 8 bases lay between the germline ends. The CDR3 runs 13 residues. CDR1 is SGHTA, CDR2 FQGNSA, per germline. The CDR3 DNA follows: TGTGCCAGCAGCTTACTAGAGGGCGGGGAGCTGTTTTTT. Translation: CASSLLEGGELFF.

The chain carries TRBV10-3 and TRBJ1-1; D might be TRBD1 (5 bases). V was shortened by 0 bases and J by 0 bases, with 11 bases between the two germline ends. Germline V gene lookup returns CDR1 ENHRY and CDR2 SYGVKD. This CDR3 is 16 amino acids long. The CDR3 DNA follows: TGTGCCATCAGTGAGTCGAGGGGAGGCATGAACACTGAAGCTTTCTTT. It specifies CAISESRGGMNTEAFF.

The chain recombines TRBV25-1 with TRBJ1-6, with no clear D. The length of the CDR3 is 15 residues. The germline CDR1 and CDR2 sequences are MGHDK and SYGVNS. V was cut by 0 bases and J by 5 bases, with 8 bases left in between. The CDR3 is CASSEYNRDNSPLHF. As DNA, the CDR3 is TGTGCCAGCAGTGAATACAACAGAGATAATTCACCCCTCCACTTT.

DNA of the CDR3: TGCGCCAGCAGCCGAGTCTTGGGAGACACTGAAGCTTTCTTT. Its protein product is CASSRVLGDTEAFF. This chain joins TRBV4-3 and TRBJ1-1; D gene unclear. In germline, CDR1 is LGHNA, CDR2 YSLEER. Trimming removed 4 bases from V and 3 bases from J, with 12 bases in between. The length of the CDR3 is 14 residues.

This clone was seen only once. J is TRBJ2-1 and V is TRBV7-2; a possible D gene is TRBD2 (6 bases). This CDR3 region has 16 residues. Germline V gene sequence: CDR1 SGHTA, CDR2 FQGNSA. V was cut by 2 bases and J by 6 bases, with 17 bases left in between. This CDR3 reads CASSLNGRGGFNEQFF. CDR3 in DNA: TGTGCCAGCAGCTTAAACGGGCGGGGCGGATTCAATGAGCAGTTCTTC.

This chain joins TRBV3-1 (or the pseudogene TRBV3-2) and TRBJ1-6; D uncertain. Germline CDR1 is LGHDT and CDR2 is YNNKEL (reference sequence). The ends were cut back, 4 bases at V and 8 bases at J, with 9 bases in the middle. The CDR3 loop spans 13 amino acids. CDR3 nucleotide sequence: TGTGCCAGCAGCCCTTACTCGGATTCACCCCTCCACTTT. It yields the protein CASSPYSDSPLHF.

This chain connects TRBV6-6 to TRBJ2-1, with 7 bases matching TRBD1. The CDR3 spans 13 residues. J lost 8 bases, V lost 2 bases, and 3 bases had no gene match. The germline V gene has CDR1 MNHNY and CDR2 SVGAGI (reference sequence). As DNA, the CDR3 is TGTGCCAGCAGTTACACTAGGGGGCATGAGCAGTTCTTC. Its protein product is CASSYTRGHEQFF.

The rearrangement joins TRBV11-3 to TRBJ1-1; the D is unclear. Trimming cost V 2 bases and J 3 bases, with 7 bases left between them. Germline V gives CDR1 SGHNT, CDR2 YENEEA. The CDR3 extends over 13 amino acids. DNA of the CDR3: TGTGCCAGCAGCTTATCAGATTACACTGAAGCTTTCTTT. It is translated as CASSLSDYTEAFF.

This chain connects TRBV19 to TRBJ1-2; 10 bases match TRBD1. The CDR3 spans 15 residues. CDR1 and CDR2 (germline): LNHDA, SQIVND (reference sequence). V trimming: 5 bases; J trimming: 3 bases; junction bases outside the gene matches: 6. CDR3 nucleotides: TGTGCCAGTAGTCCCGGGACAGGGGAGGACTATGGCTACACCTTC. This encodes CASSPGTGEDYGYTF. Using reference TRBV19 and TRBJ1-2 for the parts outside the CDR3, the full variable domain is DGGITQSPKYLFRKEGQNVTLSCEQNLNHDAMYWYRQDPGQGLRLIYYSQIVNDFQKGDIAEGYSVSREKKESFPLTVTSAQKNPTAFYLCASSPGTGEDYGYTFGSGTRLTVV.

The chain has TRBV4-1 and TRBJ1-2; D possibly corresponds to TRBD1 (5 bases). Germline CDR1 MGHRA, CDR2 YSYEKL. With 4 bases removed from V and 4 bases from J, the gap between germline ends came to 16 bases. The CDR3 loop spans 15 amino acids. The DNA of the CDR3 is TGCGCCAGCAGCCCTATCTGGGGGGGAGTCTATGGCTACACCTTC. Translating gives CASSPIWGGVYGYTF.

J is TRBJ2-7 and V is TRBV5-1; TRBD1 aligns across 7 bases. Trimming removed 2 bases from V and 6 bases from J; junction bases left unmatched: 5. Germline CDR1 SGHRS, CDR2 YFSETQ. This CDR3 spans 13 amino acids. The CDR3 region has the DNA TGCGCCAGCAGCTTAGAGGGGGCGGTCGAGCAGTACTTC. Protein sequence: CASSLEGAVEQYF.

The J gene is TRBJ1-2, the V gene TRBV29-1; weak D call: TRBD1 (5 bases). The ends were cut back, 4 bases at V and 4 bases at J, with 13 bases in the middle. CDR3 length: 13 residues. The germline V gene has CDR1 SQVTM and CDR2 ANQGSEA. CDR3 sequence: CSVGDFSGYGYTF. The CDR3 DNA is TGCAGCGTTGGGGACTTCTCGGGCTATGGCTACACCTTC.